A selection of T cell receptor beta chains follows, all from one sample in a study of cytomegalovirus exposure and HLA in healthy donors. Sequenced by immunoSEQ multiplex PCR; TCRdb stores in-frame clones only, minus some. The sample consists of under 95,000 clones, roughly 75% of them appearing once. Sequenced input: PBMCs. Receptors were obtained from a male donor in good health and CMV-seronegative. Both conserved end residues are part of each CDR3. D genes are given only for firm matches.

>TRBV4-1|TRBD1|TRBJ2-1
CASSQPGQGSRNEQFF
>TRBV2|-|TRBJ2-5
CASKGQVQETQYF
>TRBV6-6|TRBD2|TRBJ2-3
CASRGLAGYLDTQYF
>TRBV6-5|-|TRBJ2-7
CASSLTLSSSGEQYF
>TRBV10-2|TRBD2|TRBJ2-1
CATGGGQFF
>TRBV19|TRBD1|TRBJ1-2
CASSTREGQSGGYTF
>TRBV29-1|-|TRBJ1-1
CSVEERGDTEAFF
>TRBV30|-|TRBJ1-5
CAWSVSAFQPQHF
>TRBV5-4|-|TRBJ2-5
CASSFGRGGGETQYF
>TRBV29-1|-|TRBJ2-2
CSVVSGSLNTGELFF
>TRBV19|-|TRBJ2-5
CASSMRGETQYF